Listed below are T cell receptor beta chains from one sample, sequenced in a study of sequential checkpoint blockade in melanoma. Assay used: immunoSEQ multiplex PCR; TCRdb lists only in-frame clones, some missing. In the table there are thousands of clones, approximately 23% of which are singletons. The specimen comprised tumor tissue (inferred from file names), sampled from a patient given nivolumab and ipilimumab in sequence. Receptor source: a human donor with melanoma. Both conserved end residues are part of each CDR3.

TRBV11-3 CASRAQGAAYEQYF
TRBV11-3 CASSRDRGVNTEAFF
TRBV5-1 CASSLFFSYNEQFF
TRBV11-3 CASSPWTGRGALYEQYF
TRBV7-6 CASSLEGFTNEKLFF
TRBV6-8 CASSLWESTDTQYF
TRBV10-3 CAISESGGGNSPLHF
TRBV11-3 CASSQVEISPYGYTF
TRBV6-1 CASSEGASNSPLHF
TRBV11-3 CASSLNSGEWNEQFF
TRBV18 CASTDVLYGYTF
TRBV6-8 CASSSTSGVRTDTQYF
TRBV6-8 CASSYPGRERTGELFF
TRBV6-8 CASSPVGGAGSEQFF
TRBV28 CASSLFPDQPGF
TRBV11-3 CASSLAVYEGYEQYF
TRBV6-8 CASSFPTVGGGRETQYF
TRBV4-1 CASSLGTSPYNEQFF
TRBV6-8 CASSYLGRDDTQYF
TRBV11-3 CASSAGLGGSSYNEQFF
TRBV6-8 CASRQTGGYGYTF
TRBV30 CAWSPLAGVSYEQYF
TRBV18 CASSTRGRSGNTIYF
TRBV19 CASSILTGSSYNEQFF
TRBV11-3 CASSLGGRIYGYTF
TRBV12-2 CASRLARLAGGFDEQFF
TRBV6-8 CASSFGAGNSPLHF
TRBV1 CASSRIHGTGGDEQYF
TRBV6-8 CASSYPIVSGNTIYF
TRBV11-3 CASSLVPGQPGLTQYF
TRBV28 CASETSGTINTDTQYF
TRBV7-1 CASCTTGGETQYF
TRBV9 CASKLAGETQYF
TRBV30 CAWSGALYGYTF
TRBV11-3 CASNSGLAGETQYF
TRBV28 CASSLRGLAFSYEQYF
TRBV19 CASSARSAGDPYEQYF
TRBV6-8 CASSFSATNEKLFF
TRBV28 CASMAGGLYTQYF
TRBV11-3 CASSLERATNEKLFF
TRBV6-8 CASSYSFLAGGMSSYEQYF
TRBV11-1 CASSPGQGVGELFF
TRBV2 CASSEISTVLQETQYF
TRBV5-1 CASSTRTASDTQYF
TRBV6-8 CAISGGGSGELFF